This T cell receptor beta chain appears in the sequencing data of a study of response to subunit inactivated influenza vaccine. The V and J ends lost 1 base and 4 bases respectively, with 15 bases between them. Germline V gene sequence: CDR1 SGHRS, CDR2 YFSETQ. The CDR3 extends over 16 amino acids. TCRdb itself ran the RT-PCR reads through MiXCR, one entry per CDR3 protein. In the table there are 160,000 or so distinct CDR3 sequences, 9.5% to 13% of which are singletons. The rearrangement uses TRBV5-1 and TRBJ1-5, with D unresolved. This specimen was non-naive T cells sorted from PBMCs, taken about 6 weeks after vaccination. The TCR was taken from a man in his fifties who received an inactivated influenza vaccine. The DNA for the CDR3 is TGCGCCAGCAGCTTGTCCCCAGGCATGGGGAATCAGCCCCAGCATTTT. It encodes CASSLSPGMGNQPQHF.